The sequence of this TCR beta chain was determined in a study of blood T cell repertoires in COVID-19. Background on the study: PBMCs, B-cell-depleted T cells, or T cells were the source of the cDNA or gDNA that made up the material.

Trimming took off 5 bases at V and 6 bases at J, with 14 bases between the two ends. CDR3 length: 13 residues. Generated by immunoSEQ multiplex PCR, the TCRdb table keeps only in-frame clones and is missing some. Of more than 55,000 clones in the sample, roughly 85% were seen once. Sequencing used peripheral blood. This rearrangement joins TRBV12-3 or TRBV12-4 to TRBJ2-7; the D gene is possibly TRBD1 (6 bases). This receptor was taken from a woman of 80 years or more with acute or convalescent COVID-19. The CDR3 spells CASSGQSRGEQYF. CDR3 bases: TGTGCCAGCAGTGGACAGTCAAGGGGCGAGCAGTACTTC.